This T cell receptor beta chain comes out of a study of T cells in Graves' hyperthyroidism and ophthalmopathy. The diagnoses drew upon clinical symptoms, serum thyroxine and TRAb, thyroid ultrasound and orbital computed tomography. This clonotype was found many times. Amplified TCR beta CDR3 regions came from RNA transcripts. HTBI primers were the set used in a first-round RT-PCR of the TCR CDR3. In TCRdb, the multiplex PCR reads were re-called with MiXCR into one record per CDR3 protein. The table records 400,000 or so distinct CDR3 sequences, more than 14% of them present only once. The TCR sequence derives from a woman aged 30 to 39 with Graves' ophthalmopathy. The sequenced sample consisted of blood.

CDR3 DNA: TGTGCCAGCAGTTTACAGGGGCATAGCACAGATACGCAGTATTTT. This sequence encodes CASSLQGHSTDTQYF. The rearrangement joins TRBV27 to TRBJ2-3; tentative D call: TRBD1 (6 bases). This CDR3 comprises 15 residues. Per the germline V gene, CDR1 is MNHEY and CDR2 is SMNVEV (reference sequence). V lost 2 bases and J lost 0, with 9 bases in between.